This TCR beta chain stems from a study of blood T cell repertoires in COVID-19. Using immunoSEQ multiplex PCR, the repertoire was profiled, and TCRdb retains in-frame clones only, with some absent. The table has about 200,000 clones, around 82% seen once. In this sample, this clone turned up once. Resolution of symptoms, clearance, or two negative PCRs was present in recovered Cohort 3 donors. Deletions cut 2 bases from V and 5 bases from J, with 19 bases between. From germline, CDR1 is SGHTS and CDR2 YDEGEE. The CDR3 is 16 amino acids. This clonotype was sampled from a man aged 35 to 55 who had recovered from COVID-19. The sample was PBMCs or T cells enriched from blood (not recorded which). This chain connects TRBV5-8 to TRBJ1-1, with D possibly TRBD1 on 6 matching bases. The CDR3 DNA sequence: TGTGCCAGCAGCTTTACAGGGCTCTTAGTCAGGACTGAAGCTTTCTTT. This encodes CASSFTGLLVRTEAFF.